This T cell receptor (beta chain) comes out of a study of graft-versus-host responses after intestinal transplantation. As for the study in general: Each transplant was multivisceral, liver-intestinal, or isolated intestinal. Recipients were all induced with anti-thymocyte globulin, then given tacrolimus and steroids for around three years.

In the case of this clone: Its antigen is currently unknown.

Clones were sequenced by immunoSEQ multiplex PCR, and TCRdb holds only the in-frame ones, with some missing. Of fewer than 45,000 clones in the sample, 90% to 95% were seen once. Whole-study results and caveats: Detected in recipient marrow were GvH clones, some of which were first observed in ileum or blood. Clonal ratios of graft-versus-host to host-versus-graft in allografts were high for patients exhibiting graft-donor T cell macrochimerism.

This receptor was identified in a human patient who received an intestinal transplant, so some T cells may come from the graft donor. The sample was PBMCs, taken 16 days after intestinal transplant.

The CDR3 nucleotides read TGTGCCAGCAGCGGACTAGCGGGAGCCAAAAACATTCAGTACTTC. As protein: CASSGLAGAKNIQYF. J is TRBJ2-4 and V is TRBV21-1; the DNA was not used to check the table's D call, TRBD2. TRBV21-1 is designated a pseudogene. CDR3 length equals 15 residues.